These 24 T cell receptor beta chains came from one sample sequenced in a study of blood T cell repertoires in COVID-19. The assay was immunoSEQ multiplex PCR, and TCRdb's table has in-frame clones only and misses some. The data hold more than 110,000 clones, with 75% to 80% observed a single time. Sequenced: peripheral blood. The source is a woman in her 50s with active or convalescent COVID-19.

This sequence joins TRBV7-8 and TRBJ2-3; tentatively, D is TRBD1 (5 bases). Germline assignment: CDR1 SGHVS and CDR2 FQNEAQ. Trimming left V 1 base short and J 2 bases short, with 10 bases between. The CDR3 consists of 15 residues. The CDR3 region has the DNA TGTGCCAGCAGCTTAGGGGGCAGTCTCACAGATACGCAGTATTTT. Translated, it gives CASSLGGSLTDTQYF.

This clone was observed once. At one end, the junction sequence differs from germline, possibly due to a read error. The rearrangement joins TRBV7-9 to TRBJ2-2, with 12 bases lining up with TRBD2. Germline V gene lookup returns CDR1 SEHNR and CDR2 FQNEAQ (reference sequence). The CDR3 consists of 15 residues. Here the CDR3 reads CASSLAGGITGELFF. For the CDR3, the DNA is TGTGCCAGCAGCCTAGCGGGGGGGATCACCGGGGAGCTGTTTTTT.

The rearrangement links TRBV7-2 to TRBJ1-5; D possibly corresponds to TRBD1 (5 bases). The germline V gene encodes CDR1 SGHTA and CDR2 FQGNSA. The CDR3 has 15 residues. V was trimmed by 2 bases and J by 6 bases, leaving 14 bases between them. The CDR3 DNA sequence: TGTGCCAGCAGCTTATTTGCGGGGGTTGGTCAGCCCCAGCATTTT. It is translated as CASSLFAGVGQPQHF.

Notes on this clone: Additional DNA sequences in this sample encode the identical CDR3. This chain uses TRBV5-6 with TRBJ1-1; D not resolved. Trimming pared 4 bases from V and 5 bases from J, leaving 12 bases between. The CDR3 is 13 amino acids. Germline V gene data show CDR1 as SGHDT and CDR2 as YYEEEE. DNA for the CDR3: TGTGCCAGCAGCGGAACCGGGGTGACTGAAGCTTTCTTT. It is translated as CASSGTGVTEAFF.

This clone showed up just a few times. This chain links TRBV10-1 with TRBJ2-7; 8 bases are shared with TRBD1. The V and J ends lost 3 bases and 2 bases, in that order; junction bases with no gene match: 6. The CDR3 runs to 15 residues. The germline V gene encodes CDR1 WNHNN and CDR2 SYGVQD (reference sequence). The DNA for the CDR3 is TGCGCCAGCAGTGAACCCCCGGGACAGGCCTACGAGCAGTACTTC. Its translation is CASSEPPGQAYEQYF.

The chain employs TRBV5-1 and TRBJ2-1, with D tentatively TRBD2 (6 bases). Germline V CDR1 and CDR2: SGHRS, YFSETQ. Trimming cost V 4 bases and J 6 bases, with 23 bases left between them. The CDR3 consists of 17 residues. CDR3 nucleotides: TGCGCCAGCAGCCGGGGGTACAGCCACAGGTTAGGCAATGAGCAGTTCTTC. Translation gives CASSRGYSHRLGNEQFF.

The chain joins TRBV19 to TRBJ1-2; 8 nucleotides line up with TRBD1. The CDR3 spans 13 residues. V lost 4 bases and J lost 5; bases outside the gene matches: 3. Per the germline V gene, CDR1 is LNHDA and CDR2 is SQIVND (reference sequence). For the CDR3, the DNA is TGTGCCAGTAGTACCCGACAGGGGTATGGCTACACCTTC. Amino acid sequence: CASSTRQGYGYTF.

The genes are TRBV30 and TRBJ2-1, with TRBD1 as a possible D gene (6 bases). V shed 0 bases and J shed 3 bases, with 9 bases lying between them. The CDR3 is 14 residues long. Looked up from germline, CDR1 is GTSNPN and CDR2 is SVGIG (reference sequence). The DNA of the CDR3 is TGTGCCTGGAGTGTCGGACAGAACTACAATGAGCAGTTCTTC. Translation gives CAWSVGQNYNEQFF.

This chain uses TRBV24-1 with TRBJ2-2, with D possibly being TRBD1 (6 bases). CDR3 length: 15 residues. Germline assignment: CDR1 KGHDR and CDR2 SFDVKD. Trimming removed 4 bases from V and 4 bases from J, with 12 bases in between. The CDR3 bases are TGTGCCACCAGTGACCCCGGGACAACCACCGGGGAGCTGTTTTTT. Translating it yields CATSDPGTTTGELFF.

The rearrangement links TRBV2 to TRBJ2-5, with D perhaps TRBD1 (6 bases). V was shortened by 5 bases and J by 6 bases, with 16 bases between the two germline ends. Per germline, CDR1 SNHLY and CDR2 FYNNEI. This CDR3 is built from 14 residues. DNA for the CDR3: TGTGCCAGCAGTCGGACAGCCGCGGAAAAGACCCAGTACTTC. Its translation: CASSRTAAEKTQYF.

The chain recombines TRBV7-9 with TRBJ1-5; TRBD1 aligns across 9 bases. J gave up 4 bases and V 5 bases, and 3 bases lay outside the gene matches. Germline V CDR1 and CDR2: SEHNR, FQNEAQ (reference sequence). The CDR3 contains 14 residues. CDR3 DNA sequence: TGTGCCAGCAGCGAAGACAGGGGGAATCAGCCCCAGCATTTT. Its translation: CASSEDRGNQPQHF.

This chain uses TRBV25-1 with TRBJ1-2, with 8 bases fitting TRBD1. The CDR3 is 13 residues long. Per the germline V gene, CDR1 is MGHDK and CDR2 is SYGVNS. The trim removed 5 bases at V and 4 bases at J, leaving 3 bases unmatched. CDR3 sequence reads: CASSRQGSYGYTF. The DNA for the CDR3 is TGTGCCAGCAGTCGACAGGGGAGCTATGGCTACACCTTC.

V usage is TRBV11-2 and J usage is TRBJ2-2, with 7 bases lining up with TRBD1. The J segment lost 1 base and the V segment lost 1 base, leaving 12 bases of the junction unmatched. Germline V gene sequence: CDR1 SGHAT, CDR2 FQNNGV. There are 19 residues in the CDR3. The CDR3 loop reads CASSLGHPPGTVNTGELFF. The CDR3 coding sequence is TGTGCCAGCAGCTTAGGCCACCCCCCCGGGACAGTGAACACCGGGGAGCTGTTTTTT.

The chain links TRBV24-1 to TRBJ1-1, with D tentatively TRBD1 (6 bases). The CDR3 covers 13 residues. Germline lookup yields CDR1 KGHDR and CDR2 SFDVKD. Trimming took 4 bases from V and 8 from J, leaving 13 bases between them. The DNA for the CDR3 is TGTGCCACCAGTGACCAAAACAGGGCCGAAGCTTTCTTT. Protein: CATSDQNRAEAFF.

This clone occurred a few times. The genes are TRBV7-8 and TRBJ2-7; 7 bases map to TRBD2. CDR1 is SGHVS, CDR2 FQNEAQ, per germline. Trimming at V came to 4 bases and at J to 3 bases, leaving 6 bases not matched to a gene. The CDR3 contains 14 residues. The CDR3 protein is CASSSRTSYYEQYF. CDR3 coding DNA: TGTGCCAGCAGCTCGAGGACTAGTTACTACGAGCAGTACTTC.

The chain carries TRBV10-3 and TRBJ1-2; 7 nucleotides agree with TRBD1. From germline, CDR1 is ENHRY and CDR2 SYGVKD. The CDR3 has 17 residues. Trimming took 1 base from V and 1 from J; bases not matched to a gene: 9. The CDR3 DNA follows: TGTGCCATCAGTGAGTGGACAGGCGGCACCCTTAACTATGGCTACACCTTC. It encodes CAISEWTGGTLNYGYTF.

In DNA, the CDR3 is TGTGCCAGCAGTACGGTGGGGGGACTAGCGGACCAAGAGACCCAGTACTTC. The encoded protein is CASSTVGGLADQETQYF. This sequence joins TRBV6-2 or TRBV6-3 and TRBJ2-5; 11 bases map to TRBD2. The germline CDR1 and CDR2 sequences are MNHEY and SVGEGT. J gave up 0 bases and V 5 bases, and 8 bases lay outside the gene matches. The CDR3 covers 17 residues.

This chain uses TRBV4-2 with TRBJ2-1, with 8 nucleotides matching TRBD1. There are 14 residues in the CDR3. J gave up 8 bases and V 4 bases, and 7 bases lay outside the gene matches. From germline, CDR1 is LGHNA and CDR2 YNFKEQ. The CDR3, as DNA: TGTGCCAGCAGCCCCATAGGACAGGGTCATGAGCAGTTCTTC. Protein: CASSPIGQGHEQFF.

V is TRBV7-9 and J is TRBJ2-7, with TRBD2 as a possible D gene (5 bases). V lost 5 bases, J lost 3 bases, and 8 bases lay in between. Germline V CDR1 and CDR2: SEHNR, FQNEAQ (reference sequence). The CDR3 sequence is 12 residues long. The CDR3 bases are TGTGCCAGCAGCCGGAGCGGCTACGAGCAGTACTTC. Protein sequence: CASSRSGYEQYF.

The gene calls are TRBV4-3 and TRBJ2-1, with 13 nucleotides matching TRBD2. The germline V gene encodes CDR1 LGHNA and CDR2 YSLEER. The CDR3 length is 16 residues. Trimming removed 4 bases from V and 10 bases from J; junction bases left unmatched: 10. CDR3 sequence: CASSRHTSGGVREQFF. The CDR3, as DNA: TGCGCCAGCAGCCGCCACACTAGCGGGGGGGTTAGAGAGCAGTTCTTC.

The V gene is TRBV27, the J gene TRBJ2-3, with 15 positions matching TRBD2. V lost 7 bases to trimming and J lost 8 bases; unmatched junction nucleotides: 7. Per the germline V gene, CDR1 is MNHEY and CDR2 is SMNVEV (reference sequence). The CDR3 is 15 amino acids. Written as DNA, the CDR3 is TGTGCCAGCATTCGGACTAGCGGGGGGGCCTTTACGCAGTATTTT. Translation gives CASIRTSGGAFTQYF.

J is TRBJ1-4 and V is TRBV6-2 or TRBV6-3; 12 bases match TRBD1. V gave up 6 bases and J gave up 4 bases; unmatched junction bases: 6. Per germline, CDR1 MNHEY and CDR2 SVGEGT. The CDR3 runs to 16 residues. Here the CDR3 DNA reads TGTGCCAGCAGCCCGGGACAGGGGGCGCGTAATGAAAAACTGTTTTTT. Translated: CASSPGQGARNEKLFF.

This chain connects TRBV6-6 to TRBJ1-3; unclear D gene. CDR3 length equals 15 residues. Germline CDR1 is MNHNY and CDR2 is SVGAGI (reference sequence). With 0 bases removed from V and 0 bases from J, the gap between germline ends came to 6 bases. The CDR3 loop reads CASSYSAYSGNTIYF. CDR3 sequence (DNA): TGTGCCAGCAGTTACTCGGCATACTCTGGAAACACCATATATTTT.

This chain joins TRBV19 and TRBJ1-1, with a tentative D call TRBD1 (5 bases). The CDR3 covers 16 residues. Germline V gene sequence: CDR1 LNHDA, CDR2 SQIVND (reference sequence). V shed 3 bases and J shed 0 bases, with 14 bases lying between them. The CDR3: CASSIPQGNMNTEAFF. The CDR3 region has the DNA TGTGCCAGTAGTATCCCGCAGGGTAACATGAACACTGAAGCTTTCTTT. The variable domain in full, with the rest retrieved from reference TRBV19 and TRBJ1-1, is DGGITQSPKYLFRKEGQNVTLSCEQNLNHDAMYWYRQDPGQGLRLIYYSQIVNDFQKGDIAEGYSVSREKKESFPLTVTSAQKNPTAFYLCASSIPQGNMNTEAFFGQGTRLTVV.